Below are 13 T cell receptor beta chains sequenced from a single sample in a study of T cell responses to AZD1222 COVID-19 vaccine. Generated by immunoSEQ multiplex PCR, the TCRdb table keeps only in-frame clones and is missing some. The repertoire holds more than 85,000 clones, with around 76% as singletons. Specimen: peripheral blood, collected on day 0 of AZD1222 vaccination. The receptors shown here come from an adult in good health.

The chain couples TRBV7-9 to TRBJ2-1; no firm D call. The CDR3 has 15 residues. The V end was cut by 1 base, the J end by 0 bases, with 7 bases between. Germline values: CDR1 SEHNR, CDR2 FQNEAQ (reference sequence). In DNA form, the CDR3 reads TGTGCCAGCAGCTTAGGTCTTGGCTCCTACAATGAGCAGTTCTTC. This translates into CASSLGLGSYNEQFF.

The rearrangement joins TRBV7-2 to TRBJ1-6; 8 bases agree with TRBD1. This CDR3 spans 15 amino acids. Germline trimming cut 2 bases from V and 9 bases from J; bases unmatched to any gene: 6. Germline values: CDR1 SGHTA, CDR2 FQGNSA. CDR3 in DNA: TGTGCCAGCAGCTTAAACCAGGGGGCGATTTCACCCCTCCACTTT. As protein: CASSLNQGAISPLHF. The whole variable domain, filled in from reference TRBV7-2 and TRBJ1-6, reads GAGVSQSPSNKVTEKGKDVELRCDPISGHTALYWYRQSLGQGLEFLIYFQGNSAPDKSGLPSDRFSAERTGGSVSTLTIQRTQQEDSAVYLCASSLNQGAISPLHFGNGTRLTVT.

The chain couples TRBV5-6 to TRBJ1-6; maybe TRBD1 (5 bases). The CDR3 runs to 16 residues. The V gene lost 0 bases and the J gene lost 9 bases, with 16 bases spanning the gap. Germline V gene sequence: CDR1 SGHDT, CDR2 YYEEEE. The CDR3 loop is CASSLGPRGESSPLHF. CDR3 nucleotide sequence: TGTGCCAGCAGCTTGGGGCCGCGGGGCGAAAGTTCACCCCTCCACTTT.

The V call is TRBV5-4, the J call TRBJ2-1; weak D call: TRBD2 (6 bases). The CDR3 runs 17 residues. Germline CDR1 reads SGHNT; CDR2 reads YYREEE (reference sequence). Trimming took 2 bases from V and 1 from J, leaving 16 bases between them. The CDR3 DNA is TGTGCCAGCAGCTTTCCGGGGGTTACCCTATCCTACAATGAGCAGTTCTTC. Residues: CASSFPGVTLSYNEQFF.

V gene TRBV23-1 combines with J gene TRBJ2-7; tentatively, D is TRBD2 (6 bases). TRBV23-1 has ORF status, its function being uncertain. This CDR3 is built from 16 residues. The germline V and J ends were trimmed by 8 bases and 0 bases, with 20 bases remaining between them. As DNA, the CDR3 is TGCGCCAGCGTCCGTCAGCGGCGGGGAGACTCCTACGAGCAGTACTTC. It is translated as CASVRQRRGDSYEQYF.

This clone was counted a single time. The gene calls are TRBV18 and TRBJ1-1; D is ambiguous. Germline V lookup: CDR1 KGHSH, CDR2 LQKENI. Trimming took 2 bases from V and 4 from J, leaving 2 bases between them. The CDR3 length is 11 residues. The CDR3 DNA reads TGTGCCAGCTCACCAGCCACTGAAGCTTTCTTT. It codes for CASSPATEAFF.

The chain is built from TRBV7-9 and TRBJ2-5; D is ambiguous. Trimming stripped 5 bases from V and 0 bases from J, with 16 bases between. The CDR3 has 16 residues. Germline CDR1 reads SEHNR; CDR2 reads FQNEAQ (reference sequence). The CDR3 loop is CASSPPGRGYQETQYF. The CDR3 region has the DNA TGTGCCAGCAGCCCACCCGGCCGCGGTTACCAAGAGACCCAGTACTTC. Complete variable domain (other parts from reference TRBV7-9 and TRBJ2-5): DTGVSQNPRHKITKRGQNVTFRCDPISEHNRLYWYRQTLGQGPEFLTYFQNEAQLEKSRLLSDRFSAERPKGSFSTLEIQRTEQGDSAMYLCASSPPGRGYQETQYFGPGTRLLVL.

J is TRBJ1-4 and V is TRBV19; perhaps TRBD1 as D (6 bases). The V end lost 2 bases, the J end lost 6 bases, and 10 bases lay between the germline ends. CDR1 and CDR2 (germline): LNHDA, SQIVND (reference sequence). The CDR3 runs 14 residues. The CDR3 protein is CASSILGADEKLFF. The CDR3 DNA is TGTGCCAGTAGTATACTGGGGGCGGATGAAAAACTGTTTTTT.

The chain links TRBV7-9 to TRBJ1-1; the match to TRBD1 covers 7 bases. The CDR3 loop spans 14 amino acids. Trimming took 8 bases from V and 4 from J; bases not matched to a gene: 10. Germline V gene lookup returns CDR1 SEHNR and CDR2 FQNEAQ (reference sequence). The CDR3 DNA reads TGTGCCAGCGGGCAGGGGGGGCCGATCACTGAAGCTTTCTTT. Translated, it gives CASGQGGPITEAFF.

Here the CDR3 DNA reads TGTGCCAGCAGCTTATCCGGCCGCAGCGGGGCATACAATGAGCAGTTCTTC. Encoded protein: CASSLSGRSGAYNEQFF. The chain employs TRBV7-2 and TRBJ2-1; 7 nucleotides align to TRBD2. There are 17 residues in the CDR3. Trimming took 2 bases from V and 4 from J; bases not matched to a gene: 11. Per germline, CDR1 SGHTA and CDR2 FQGNSA. Together with reference TRBV7-2 and TRBJ2-1, the CDR3 gives the full variable domain: GAGVSQSPSNKVTEKGKDVELRCDPISGHTALYWYRQSLGQGLEFLIYFQGNSAPDKSGLPSDRFSAERTGGSVSTLTIQRTQQEDSAVYLCASSLSGRSGAYNEQFFGPGTRLTVL.

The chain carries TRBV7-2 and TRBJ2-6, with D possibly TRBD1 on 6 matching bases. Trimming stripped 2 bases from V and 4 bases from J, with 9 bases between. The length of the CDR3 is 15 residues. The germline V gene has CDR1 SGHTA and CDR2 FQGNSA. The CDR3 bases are TGTGCCAGCAGCTTAAACAGGGCCGGGGCCAACGTCCTGACTTTC. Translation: CASSLNRAGANVLTF.

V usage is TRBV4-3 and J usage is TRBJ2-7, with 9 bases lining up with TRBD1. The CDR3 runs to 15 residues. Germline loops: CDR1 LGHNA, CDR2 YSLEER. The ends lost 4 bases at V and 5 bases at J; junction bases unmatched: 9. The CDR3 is CASSRTGQGYHEQYF. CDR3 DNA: TGCGCCAGCAGCCGGACGGGACAGGGATACCACGAGCAGTACTTC.

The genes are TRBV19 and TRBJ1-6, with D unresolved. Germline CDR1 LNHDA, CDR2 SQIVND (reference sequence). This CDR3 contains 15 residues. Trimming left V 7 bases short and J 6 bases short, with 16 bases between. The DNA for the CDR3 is TGTGCCAGTAATCCAAGAAGCGGACTTAATTCACCCCTCCACTTT. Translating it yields CASNPRSGLNSPLHF.